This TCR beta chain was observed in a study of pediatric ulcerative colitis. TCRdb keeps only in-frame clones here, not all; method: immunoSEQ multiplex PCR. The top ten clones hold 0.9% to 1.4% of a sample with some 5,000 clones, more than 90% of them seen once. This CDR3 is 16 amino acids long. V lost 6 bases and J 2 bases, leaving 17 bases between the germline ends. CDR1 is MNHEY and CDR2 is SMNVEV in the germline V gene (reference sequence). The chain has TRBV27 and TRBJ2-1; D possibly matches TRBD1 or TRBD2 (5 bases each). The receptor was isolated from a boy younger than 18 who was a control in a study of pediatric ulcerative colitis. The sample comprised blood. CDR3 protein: CASRPLGWGTYNEQFF. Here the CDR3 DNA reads TGTGCCAGCAGACCCTTGGGGTGGGGGACCTACAATGAGCAGTTCTTC.